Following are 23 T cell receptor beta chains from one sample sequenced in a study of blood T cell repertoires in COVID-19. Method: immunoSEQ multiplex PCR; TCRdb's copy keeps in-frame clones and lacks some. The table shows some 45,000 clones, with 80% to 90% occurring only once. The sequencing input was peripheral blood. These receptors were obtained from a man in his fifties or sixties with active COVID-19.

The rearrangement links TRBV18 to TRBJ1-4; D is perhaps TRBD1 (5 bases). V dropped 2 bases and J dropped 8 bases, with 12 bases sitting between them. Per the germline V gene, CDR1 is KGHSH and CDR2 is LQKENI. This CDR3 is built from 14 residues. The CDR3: CASSPNRQTEKLFF. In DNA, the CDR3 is TGTGCCAGCTCACCAAACAGGCAAACCGAAAAACTGTTTTTT.

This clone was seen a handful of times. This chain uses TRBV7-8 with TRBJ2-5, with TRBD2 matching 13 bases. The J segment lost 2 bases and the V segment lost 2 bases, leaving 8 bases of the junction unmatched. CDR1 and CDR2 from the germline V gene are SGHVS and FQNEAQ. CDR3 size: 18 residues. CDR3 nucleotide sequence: TGTGCCAGCAGCTTAAAGACTAGCGGGGGGAGCACGCAAGAGACCCAGTACTTC. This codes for CASSLKTSGGSTQETQYF.

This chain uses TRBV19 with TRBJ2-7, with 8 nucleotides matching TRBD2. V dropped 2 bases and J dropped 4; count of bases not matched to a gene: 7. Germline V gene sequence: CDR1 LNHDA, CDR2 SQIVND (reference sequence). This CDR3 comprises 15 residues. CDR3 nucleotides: TGTGCCAGTAGTATAATAGCGGGGAAAGGTTACGAGCAGTACTTC. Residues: CASSIIAGKGYEQYF.

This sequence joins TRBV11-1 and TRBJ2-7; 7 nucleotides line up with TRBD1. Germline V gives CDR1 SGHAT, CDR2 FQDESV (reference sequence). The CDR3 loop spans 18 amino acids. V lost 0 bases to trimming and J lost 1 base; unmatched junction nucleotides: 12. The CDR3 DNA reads TGTGCCAGCAGCTTAGCGGTCAACCTCGGGACAGCTTCCTACGAGCAGTACTTC. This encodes CASSLAVNLGTASYEQYF.

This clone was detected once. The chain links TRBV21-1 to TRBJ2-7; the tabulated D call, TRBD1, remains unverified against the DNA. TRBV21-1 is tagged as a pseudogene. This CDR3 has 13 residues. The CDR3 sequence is CASSGWKDSAEYF. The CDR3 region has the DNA TGTGCCAGCAGCGGCTGGAAGGACAGTGCAGAGTACTTC.

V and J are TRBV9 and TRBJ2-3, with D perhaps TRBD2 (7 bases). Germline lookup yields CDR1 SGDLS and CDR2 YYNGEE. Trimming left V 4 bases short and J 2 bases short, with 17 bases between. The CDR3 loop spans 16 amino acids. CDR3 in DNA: TGTGCCAGCAGCTCGAGGGAGGGGGGGGCCACAGATACGCAGTATTTT. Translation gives CASSSREGGATDTQYF.

The CDR3 sequence is CASSPVGGGSYNEQFF. CDR3 coding DNA: TGCGCCAGCAGCCCTGTTGGGGGGGGCTCCTACAATGAGCAGTTCTTC. This chain uses TRBV4-1 with TRBJ2-1; 7 nucleotides align to TRBD2. J was trimmed by 0 bases and V by 4 bases; bases with no gene match: 6. The CDR3 sequence is 16 residues long. CDR1 is MGHRA and CDR2 is YSYEKL in the germline V gene.

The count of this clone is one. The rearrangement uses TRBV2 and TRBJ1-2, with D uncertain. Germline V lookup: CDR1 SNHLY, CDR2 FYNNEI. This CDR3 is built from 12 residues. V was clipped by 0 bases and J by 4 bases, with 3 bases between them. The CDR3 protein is CASSEASYGYTF. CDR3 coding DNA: TGTGCCAGCAGTGAAGCGAGCTATGGCTACACCTTC. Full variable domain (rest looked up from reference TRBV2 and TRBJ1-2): EPEVTQTPSHQVTQMGQEVILRCVPISNHLYFYWYRQILGQKVEFLVSFYNNEISEKSEIFDDQFSVERPDGSNFTLKIRSTKLEDSAMYFCASSEASYGYTFGSGTRLTVV.

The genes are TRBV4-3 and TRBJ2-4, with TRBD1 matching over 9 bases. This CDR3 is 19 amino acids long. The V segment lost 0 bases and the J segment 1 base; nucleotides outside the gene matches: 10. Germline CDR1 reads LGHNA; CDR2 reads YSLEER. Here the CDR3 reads CASSQDRGTGKTAKNIQYF. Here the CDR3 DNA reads TGCGCCAGCAGCCAAGATCGAGGGACAGGGAAAACGGCCAAAAACATTCAGTACTTC.

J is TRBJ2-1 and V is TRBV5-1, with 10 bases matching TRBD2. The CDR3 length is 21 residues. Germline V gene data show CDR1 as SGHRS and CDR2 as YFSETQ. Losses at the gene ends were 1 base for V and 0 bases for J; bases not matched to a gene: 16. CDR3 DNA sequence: TGCGCCAGCAGCTTGCTCCCCGTACCGGGACTAGCGATTAGCTCCTACAATGAGCAGTTCTTC. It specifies CASSLLPVPGLAISSYNEQFF.

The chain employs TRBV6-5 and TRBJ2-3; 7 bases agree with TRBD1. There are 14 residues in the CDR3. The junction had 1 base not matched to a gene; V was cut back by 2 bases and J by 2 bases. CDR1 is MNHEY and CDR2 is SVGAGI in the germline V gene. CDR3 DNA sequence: TGTGCCAGCAGTTACAGGGGGCTCACAGATACGCAGTATTTT. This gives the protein CASSYRGLTDTQYF.

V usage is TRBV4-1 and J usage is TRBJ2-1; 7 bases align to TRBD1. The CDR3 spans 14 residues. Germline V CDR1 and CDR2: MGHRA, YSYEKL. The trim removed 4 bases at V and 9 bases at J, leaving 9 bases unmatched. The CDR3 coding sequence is TGCGCCAGCAGCCTCGACAGGGCCGACGGTGAGCAGTTCTTC. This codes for CASSLDRADGEQFF.

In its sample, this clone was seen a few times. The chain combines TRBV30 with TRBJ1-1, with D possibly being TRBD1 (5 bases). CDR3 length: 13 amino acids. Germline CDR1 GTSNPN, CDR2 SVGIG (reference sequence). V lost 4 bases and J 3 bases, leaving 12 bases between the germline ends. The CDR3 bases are TGTGCCTGGAACGACAGAGGTGACACTGAAGCTTTCTTT. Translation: CAWNDRGDTEAFF. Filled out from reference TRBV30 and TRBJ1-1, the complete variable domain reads SQTIHQWPATLVQPVGSPLSLECTVEGTSNPNLYWYRQAAGRGLQLLFYSVGIGQISSEVPQNLSASRPQDRQFILSSKKLLLSDSGFYLCAWNDRGDTEAFFGQGTRLTVV.

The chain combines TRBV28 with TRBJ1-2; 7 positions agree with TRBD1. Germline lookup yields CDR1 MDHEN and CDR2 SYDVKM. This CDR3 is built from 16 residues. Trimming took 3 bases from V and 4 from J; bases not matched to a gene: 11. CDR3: CASSFAGQDIGYGYTF. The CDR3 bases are TGTGCCAGCAGTTTTGCCGGACAGGATATCGGCTATGGCTACACCTTC.

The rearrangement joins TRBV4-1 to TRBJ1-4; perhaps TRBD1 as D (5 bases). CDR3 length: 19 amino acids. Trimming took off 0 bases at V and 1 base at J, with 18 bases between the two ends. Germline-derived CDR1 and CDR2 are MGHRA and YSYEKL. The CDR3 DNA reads TGCGCCAGCAGCCAAGATTCCCCAGGCAGGGTAGGAACTAATGAAAAACTGTTTTTT. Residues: CASSQDSPGRVGTNEKLFF.

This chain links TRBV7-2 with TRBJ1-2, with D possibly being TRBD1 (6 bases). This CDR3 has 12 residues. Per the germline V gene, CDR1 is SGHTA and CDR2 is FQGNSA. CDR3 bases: TGTGCATACAGGGAGGGTAACTATGGCTACACCTTC. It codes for CAYREGNYGYTF.

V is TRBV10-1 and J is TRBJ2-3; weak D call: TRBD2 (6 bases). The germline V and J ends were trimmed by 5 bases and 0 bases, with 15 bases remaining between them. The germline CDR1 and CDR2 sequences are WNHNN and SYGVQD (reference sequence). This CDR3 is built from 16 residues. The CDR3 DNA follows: TGCGCCAGCAGTCATCCGGGACTCGACAGCACAGATACGCAGTATTTT. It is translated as CASSHPGLDSTDTQYF.

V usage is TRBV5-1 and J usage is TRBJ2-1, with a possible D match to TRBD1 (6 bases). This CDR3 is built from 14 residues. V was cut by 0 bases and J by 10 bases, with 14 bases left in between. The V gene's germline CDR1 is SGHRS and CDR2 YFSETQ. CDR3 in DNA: TGCGCCAGCAGCTTGGATGGACAGCCAAGCGAGCAGTTCTTC. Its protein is CASSLDGQPSEQFF.

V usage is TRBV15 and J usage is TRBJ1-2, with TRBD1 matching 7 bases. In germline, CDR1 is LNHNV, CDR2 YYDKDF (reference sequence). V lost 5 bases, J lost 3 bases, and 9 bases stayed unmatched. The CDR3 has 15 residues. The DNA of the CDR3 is TGTGCCACCAGCCCTGATGCCGACAGGGACTATGGCTACACCTTC. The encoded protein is CATSPDADRDYGYTF.

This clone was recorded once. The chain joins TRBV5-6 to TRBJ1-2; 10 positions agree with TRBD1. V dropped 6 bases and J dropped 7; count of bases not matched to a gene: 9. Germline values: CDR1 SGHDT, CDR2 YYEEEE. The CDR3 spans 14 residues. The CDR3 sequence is CASTPGQGFSGYTF. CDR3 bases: TGTGCCAGCACACCGGGACAGGGGTTCAGTGGCTACACCTTC.

CDR3 sequence (DNA): TGCGCCAGCAGCCAAGCGGACAGGAGCAATAACTATGGCTACACCTTC. Translating gives CASSQADRSNNYGYTF. The chain couples TRBV4-1 to TRBJ1-2; 7 positions match TRBD1. This CDR3 is built from 16 residues. CDR1 MGHRA and CDR2 YSYEKL come from the germline V gene. V was clipped by 1 base and J by 1 base; unmatched bases: 6.

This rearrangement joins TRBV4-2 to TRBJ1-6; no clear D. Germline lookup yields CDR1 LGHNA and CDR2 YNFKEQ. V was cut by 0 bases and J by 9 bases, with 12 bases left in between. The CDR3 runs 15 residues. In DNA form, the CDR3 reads TGTGCCAGCAGCCAAGATAGTGTGGGCGTTTCACCCCTCCACTTT. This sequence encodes CASSQDSVGVSPLHF.

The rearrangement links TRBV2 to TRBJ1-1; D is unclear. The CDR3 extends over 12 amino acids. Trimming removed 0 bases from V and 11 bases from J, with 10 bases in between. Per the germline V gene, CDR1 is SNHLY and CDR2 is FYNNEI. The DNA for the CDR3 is TGTGCCAGCAGTGAAGCGGGGAGGGTGGCTTTCTTT. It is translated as CASSEAGRVAFF.